This passage covers 16 T cell receptor beta chains from one sample sequenced in a study of cytomegalovirus exposure and HLA in healthy donors. The PCR ran on 60 Vbeta and 13 Jbeta primers. Assay used: immunoSEQ multiplex PCR; TCRdb lists only in-frame clones, some missing. This table holds 100,000 to 150,000 clones, around 74% found once. Sequencing was done on a sample of PBMCs. The receptors derive from a man between 60 and 75 years old in good health and CMV-seropositive.

This clone was picked up one time. The rearrangement joins TRBV27 to TRBJ2-7, with 11 nucleotides matching TRBD1. This CDR3 is 15 amino acids long. V shed 5 bases, J shed 3 bases, and the junction held 6 bases outside the gene matches. Germline V gives CDR1 MNHEY, CDR2 SMNVEV (reference sequence). DNA of the CDR3: TGTGCCAGCAGTACCCGGGACAGGGGGAACTACGAGCAGTACTTC. Amino acid sequence: CASSTRDRGNYEQYF.

This clone was seen more than once but under ten times. This chain uses TRBV20-1 with TRBJ1-1, with D possibly matching TRBD1 (5 bases). Trimming took off 1 base at V and 11 bases at J, with 11 bases between the two ends. Germline V gene lookup returns CDR1 DFQATT and CDR2 SNEGSKA (reference sequence). The CDR3 has 11 amino acids. The CDR3 bases are TGCAGTGCTAGAGCCAGAAAGGGGGCTTTCTTT. Translation: CSARARKGAFF.

As regards this clone: The germline gene is not matched at one end of the junction; a read error may be the cause. V and J are TRBV7-9 and TRBJ2-7; 7 bases map to TRBD1. Germline V CDR1 and CDR2: SEHNR, FQNEAQ (reference sequence). CDR3 length: 15 amino acids. The CDR3 region has the DNA TGTTCCAGCAGCTCCACGGACAGGACTCGGCTAGAGCAGTACTTC. Translated, it gives CSSSSTDRTRLEQYF.

This clone was seen a few times. The chain links TRBV28 to TRBJ1-5; a possible D gene is TRBD1 (5 bases). CDR1 is MDHEN, CDR2 SYDVKM, per germline. The CDR3 totals 17 residues. With 3 bases removed from V and 1 base from J, the gap between germline ends came to 16 bases. Here the CDR3 reads CASSLAGWTPSNQPQHF. The CDR3 region has the DNA TGTGCCAGCAGTTTGGCGGGGTGGACACCGAGCAATCAGCCCCAGCATTTT.

This chain links TRBV6-1 with TRBJ1-2, with 7 bases lining up with TRBD1. Losses at the gene ends were 8 bases for V and 2 bases for J; bases not matched to a gene: 5. This CDR3 is built from 13 residues. CDR1 and CDR2 from the germline V gene are MNHNS and SASEGT. The CDR3 spells CASGEDRNYGYTF. The CDR3 coding sequence is TGTGCCAGCGGAGAGGACAGGAACTATGGCTACACCTTC.

J is TRBJ2-7 and V is TRBV11-1; a weak D match, TRBD1 (6 bases). In germline, CDR1 is SGHAT, CDR2 FQDESV (reference sequence). This CDR3 comprises 14 residues. Trimming stripped 7 bases from V and 6 bases from J, with 19 bases between. For the CDR3, the DNA is TGTGCCAGCACGCCTACACTCGGACAGACCGAGCAGTACTTC. Its protein is CASTPTLGQTEQYF.

This clone turned up a few times. The V gene is TRBV7-6, the J gene TRBJ1-1; D not certain. Germline V lookup: CDR1 SGHVS, CDR2 FNYEAQ. V shed 1 base and J shed 1 base, with 7 bases lying between them. The length of the CDR3 is 14 residues. In DNA form, the CDR3 reads TGTGCCAGCAGCTTAGGCCCGGGGAACACTGAAGCTTTCTTT. Translating it yields CASSLGPGNTEAFF.

V and J are TRBV5-1 and TRBJ2-1; TRBD2 might be the D (5 bases). Germline CDR1 and CDR2: SGHRS and YFSETQ. V gave up 1 base and J gave up 7 bases, with 9 bases separating them. The CDR3 loop spans 13 amino acids. CDR3 sequence reads: CASSLIANNEQFF. The CDR3 DNA follows: TGCGCCAGCAGCTTGATAGCGAATAATGAGCAGTTCTTC.

The chain is built from TRBV30 and TRBJ2-2, with D unresolved. This CDR3 is 11 amino acids long. V shed 3 bases and J shed 10 bases, with 9 bases lying between them. Germline CDR1 and CDR2: GTSNPN and SVGIG (reference sequence). The CDR3 sequence is CAWREFQELFF. As DNA, the CDR3 is TGTGCCTGGAGGGAGTTTCAGGAGCTGTTTTTT.

This rearrangement joins TRBV6-5 to TRBJ1-2, with 7 bases that match TRBD1. Germline trimming cut 2 bases from V and 4 bases from J; bases unmatched to any gene: 7. This CDR3 comprises 15 residues. Per germline, CDR1 MNHEY and CDR2 SVGAGI. The CDR3 spells CASSYLRTGFYGYTF. Written as DNA, the CDR3 is TGTGCCAGCAGTTACCTGCGGACAGGTTTCTATGGCTACACCTTC.

The V gene is TRBV11-2, the J gene TRBJ2-7; tentative D call: TRBD1 (6 bases). Per the germline V gene, CDR1 is SGHAT and CDR2 is FQNNGV. Trimming took 5 bases from V and 7 from J, leaving 15 bases between them. The CDR3 has 13 amino acids. CDR3 bases: TGTGCCAGCAGCCCCAACAGGGCGAGGGAGCAGTACTTC. As protein: CASSPNRAREQYF.

V usage is TRBV9 and J usage is TRBJ2-1, with 8 bases identical to TRBD2. The J segment lost 0 bases and the V segment lost 3 bases, leaving 11 bases of the junction unmatched. CDR3 length equals 18 residues. From germline, CDR1 is SGDLS and CDR2 YYNGEE. CDR3 loop: CASSEWGVAGISYNEQFF. CDR3 nucleotides: TGTGCCAGCAGCGAGTGGGGGGTAGCGGGGATCTCCTACAATGAGCAGTTCTTC.

CDR3 amino acids: CATSRAIRGNEKLFF. The CDR3 nucleotides are TGTGCCACCAGCAGAGCCATCAGGGGAAATGAAAAACTGTTTTTT. J is TRBJ1-4 and V is TRBV15, with D perhaps matching TRBD1 (6 bases). Germline loops: CDR1 LNHNV, CDR2 YYDKDF (reference sequence). The CDR3 spans 15 residues. V lost 1 base and J lost 5, with 11 bases in between.

This clone was counted between two and nine times. The chain has TRBV29-1 and TRBJ1-1, with TRBD1 matching 7 bases. The CDR3 runs 13 residues. The germline V gene has CDR1 SQVTM and CDR2 ANQGSEA. V was clipped by 4 bases and J by 4 bases; unmatched bases: 6. CDR3: CSVGAGGSTEAFF. The CDR3, as DNA: TGCAGCGTTGGAGCAGGGGGAAGCACTGAAGCTTTCTTT.

In this sample, this clone turned up a few times. The chain combines TRBV12-5 with TRBJ1-6; D is uncertain. This CDR3 contains 12 residues. In germline, CDR1 is LGHNT, CDR2 FRNRAP. V lost 8 bases and J 11 bases, leaving 13 bases between the germline ends. In DNA, the CDR3 is TGTGCTAGTTCGCTGGGTGAGGCACCCCTCCACTTT. This codes for CASSLGEAPLHF. Variable domain in full (rest from reference TRBV12-5 and TRBJ1-6): DARVTQTPRHKVTEMGQEVTMRCQPILGHNTVFWYRQTMMQGLELLAYFRNRAPLDDSGMPKDRFSAEMPDATLATLKIQPSEPRDSAVYFCASSLGEAPLHFGNGTRLTVT.

V is TRBV5-1 and J is TRBJ2-7; TRBD2 might be the D (5 bases). This CDR3 has 14 amino acids. V was clipped by 0 bases and J by 2 bases, with 9 bases between them. Germline-derived CDR1 and CDR2 are SGHRS and YFSETQ. The CDR3 DNA sequence: TGCGCCAGCAGCTTGGCCGGACTCGCCTACGAGCAGTACTTC. Its translation: CASSLAGLAYEQYF.